Sequencing of this T cell receptor (beta chain) was carried out in a study of blood T cell repertoires in COVID-19. On the study more broadly: From T cells, B-cell-depleted T cells, or PBMCs came the material, which was cDNA or gDNA.

The germline gives CDR1 PRHDT, CDR2 FYEKMQ (reference sequence). Trimming at V came to 3 bases and at J to 2 bases, leaving 3 bases not matched to a gene. The CDR3 runs to 15 residues. In the original processing: Scientists estimated how many nucleated cells there were by amplifying reference gene primers. Only in-frame clones appear in the TCRdb table, and some are missing; sequencing was by immunoSEQ multiplex PCR. Clone size and the V and J calls come from that table; the DNA yielded D and trimming. The sample lists over 130,000 clones, 65% to 85% seen once, with less than 4% in the top ten. This clonotype originated in an older woman with acute or convalescent COVID-19. The sequencing input was peripheral blood. V gene TRBV13 combines with J gene TRBJ2-3, with 9 bases that match TRBD1. CDR3 amino acids: CASSFRDRATDTQYF. Written as DNA, the CDR3 is TGTGCCAGCAGCTTCCGGGACAGGGCCACAGATACGCAGTATTTT.